This T cell receptor (beta chain) was captured by sequencing in a study of T cells in Graves' hyperthyroidism and ophthalmopathy. Trimming took 4 bases from V and 2 from J; bases not matched to a gene: 2. Germline V lookup: CDR1 SGHRS, CDR2 YFSETQ. The CDR3 has 14 amino acids. RNA transcripts were the template for amplifying TCR beta CDR3 regions. First-round RT-PCR of the TCR CDR3 relied on the HTBI primer set. MiXCR, applied by TCRdb to the multiplex PCR reads, yields one record per CDR3 protein. This sample has around 480,000 distinct CDR3 sequences, with about 15% found just once. This clonotype was observed many times.

The chain is built from TRBV5-1 and TRBJ2-7; TRBD2 matches 11 bases. The sample was blood. The sequence derives from a woman in her late teens or twenties with Graves' hyperthyroidism. The CDR3 here is CASSLSGRAYEQYF. As DNA, the CDR3 is TGCGCCAGCAGCCTTAGCGGGAGGGCCTACGAGCAGTACTTC.